This is a list of T cell receptor beta chains from one sample in a study of lymphopenia after photon versus proton radiotherapy. Here immunoSEQ multiplex PCR was the method, and the copy in TCRdb shows in-frame clones only, minus some. Of about 50,000 clones detected, roughly 90% appear once; the ten largest clones hold more than 15%. The sample in question was peripheral blood, obtained from a patient treated with photon-based radiotherapy. Receptors were obtained from a woman aged 40 to 55 with cholangiocarcinoma. The CDR3 runs from the conserved cysteine through the conserved F or W. The order of the fields is CDR3 length, D gene, clone size, J gene, V gene, CDR3 protein, CDR3 DNA. A D gene is named only where the DNA matches it firmly. For some rows the clone size is stated as once, few or many, or as a class when expanded; others skip it.

CDR3 length: 12
D gene: NA
clone size: NA
J gene: TRBJ1-1
V gene: TRBV29-1
CDR3 protein: CSVGSGNTEAFF
CDR3 DNA: TGCAGCGTTGGATCTGGGAACACTGAAGCTTTCTTT

CDR3 length: 15
D gene: NA
clone size: NA
J gene: TRBJ1-1
V gene: TRBV5-1
CDR3 protein: CASSLGEGVGTEAFF
CDR3 DNA: TGCGCCAGCAGCTTGGGGGAGGGCGTGGGGACTGAAGCTTTCTTT

CDR3 length: 14
D gene: TRBD2
clone size: NA
J gene: TRBJ2-1
V gene: TRBV2
CDR3 protein: CASSVSLAFAEQFF
CDR3 DNA: TGTGCCAGCAGTGTCTCACTAGCGTTCGCTGAGCAGTTCTTC

CDR3 length: 15
D gene: NA
clone size: NA
J gene: TRBJ1-5
V gene: TRBV5-6
CDR3 protein: CASSLGWEIYQPQHF
CDR3 DNA: TGTGCCAGCAGCTTGGGCTGGGAAATTTATCAGCCCCAGCATTTT

CDR3 length: 15
D gene: NA
clone size: once
J gene: TRBJ1-6
V gene: TRBV21-1
CDR3 protein: CASSKENGRSSPLHF
CDR3 DNA: TGTGCCAGCAGCAAAGAGAACGGGAGGAGTTCACCCCTCCACTTT

CDR3 length: 15
D gene: NA
clone size: NA
J gene: TRBJ1-1
V gene: TRBV5-1
CDR3 protein: CASSLGVGIWTEAFF
CDR3 DNA: TGCGCCAGCAGCTTAGGGGTAGGGATATGGACTGAAGCTTTCTTT

CDR3 length: 17
D gene: NA
clone size: NA
J gene: TRBJ1-1
V gene: TRBV7-9
CDR3 protein: CASSPGWGAGLNTEAFF
CDR3 DNA: TGTGCCAGCAGCCCCGGGTGGGGCGCAGGACTGAACACTGAAGCTTTCTTT

CDR3 length: 14
D gene: TRBD2
clone size: NA
J gene: TRBJ2-7
V gene: TRBV7-2
CDR3 protein: CASSFGTSQDEQYF
CDR3 DNA: TGTGCCAGCAGCTTCGGGACTAGCCAGGACGAGCAGTACTTC

CDR3 length: 15
D gene: TRBD2
clone size: NA
J gene: TRBJ2-5
V gene: TRBV9
CDR3 protein: CASSVGLAGVETQYF
CDR3 DNA: TGTGCCAGCAGCGTAGGGCTAGCGGGGGTAGAGACCCAGTACTTC

CDR3 length: 12
D gene: NA
clone size: NA
J gene: TRBJ1-2
V gene: TRBV10-2
CDR3 protein: CATGRPNYGYTF
CDR3 DNA: TGCGCCACCGGACGGCCCAACTATGGCTACACCTTC

CDR3 length: 15
D gene: NA
clone size: NA
J gene: TRBJ2-3
V gene: TRBV4-2
CDR3 protein: CASSPGLGTRDTQYF
CDR3 DNA: TGTGCCAGCAGCCCAGGACTGGGAACAAGAGATACGCAGTATTTT

CDR3 length: 13
D gene: NA
clone size: NA
J gene: TRBJ1-2
V gene: TRBV28
CDR3 protein: CASSFGHGYGYTF
CDR3 DNA: TGTGCCAGCAGTTTCGGACACGGGTATGGCTACACCTTC

CDR3 length: 13
D gene: NA
clone size: NA
J gene: TRBJ2-7
V gene: TRBV29-1
CDR3 protein: CSATGDSSYEQYF
CDR3 DNA: TGCAGCGCCACCGGTGACAGCTCCTACGAGCAGTACTTC

CDR3 length: 14
D gene: NA
clone size: NA
J gene: TRBJ2-7
V gene: TRBV7-2
CDR3 protein: CASSLMQKSYEQYF
CDR3 DNA: TGTGCCAGCAGCTTAATGCAGAAGAGCTACGAGCAGTACTTC

CDR3 length: 14
D gene: NA
clone size: NA
J gene: TRBJ1-1
V gene: TRBV18
CDR3 protein: CASSKGPGNTEAFF
CDR3 DNA: TGTGCCAGCTCAAAAGGGCCAGGGAACACTGAAGCTTTCTTT

CDR3 length: 12
D gene: NA
clone size: NA
J gene: TRBJ1-4
V gene: TRBV19
CDR3 protein: CASTGWDEKLFF
CDR3 DNA: TGTGCCAGTACGGGGTGGGATGAAAAACTGTTTTTT

CDR3 length: 17
D gene: TRBD2
clone size: NA
J gene: TRBJ2-5
V gene: TRBV15
CDR3 protein: CATSRAMGLAGGETQYF
CDR3 DNA: TGTGCCACCAGCAGAGCGATGGGCCTAGCGGGGGGCGAGACCCAGTACTTC

CDR3 length: 13
D gene: NA
clone size: NA
J gene: TRBJ2-6
V gene: TRBV4-3
CDR3 protein: CASSQSGANVLTF
CDR3 DNA: TGCGCCAGCAGCCAATCTGGGGCCAACGTCCTGACTTTC

CDR3 length: 13
D gene: NA
clone size: once
J gene: TRBJ1-1
V gene: TRBV19
CDR3 protein: CASKRRENTEAFF
CDR3 DNA: TGTGCCAGTAAGCGGAGAGAGAACACTGAAGCTTTCTTT

CDR3 length: 15
D gene: NA
clone size: NA
J gene: TRBJ1-2
V gene: TRBV18
CDR3 protein: CASSPLPGLDPGYTF
CDR3 DNA: TGTGCCAGCTCACCACTCCCAGGGTTGGATCCTGGCTACACCTTC

CDR3 length: 12
D gene: NA
clone size: NA
J gene: TRBJ2-7
V gene: TRBV15
CDR3 protein: CATSLARGEQYF
CDR3 DNA: TGTGCCACCAGTCTCGCCCGAGGGGAGCAGTACTTC

CDR3 length: 15
D gene: NA
clone size: NA
J gene: TRBJ1-4
V gene: TRBV4-2
CDR3 protein: CASSPRAQMEEKLFF
CDR3 DNA: TGTGCCAGCAGCCCTAGGGCTCAGATGGAAGAAAAACTGTTTTTT

CDR3 length: 15
D gene: TRBD1
clone size: NA
J gene: TRBJ1-1
V gene: TRBV19
CDR3 protein: CASSLRGQGITEAFF
CDR3 DNA: TGTGCCAGTAGTCTTCGAGGACAGGGAATCACTGAAGCTTTCTTT

CDR3 length: 14
D gene: TRBD1
clone size: few
J gene: TRBJ1-2
V gene: TRBV28
CDR3 protein: CASSAGTGPYGYTF
CDR3 DNA: TGTGCCAGCAGCGCCGGGACAGGGCCCTATGGCTACACCTTC

CDR3 length: 14
D gene: NA
clone size: NA
J gene: TRBJ1-5
V gene: TRBV9
CDR3 protein: CASSVGGLGQPQHF
CDR3 DNA: TGTGCCAGCAGCGTTGGGGGTCTAGGGCAGCCCCAGCATTTT

CDR3 length: 14
D gene: NA
clone size: NA
J gene: TRBJ1-2
V gene: TRBV7-8
CDR3 protein: CASSPFAGEYGYTF
CDR3 DNA: TGTGCCAGCAGCCCGTTCGCGGGGGAGTATGGCTACACCTTC